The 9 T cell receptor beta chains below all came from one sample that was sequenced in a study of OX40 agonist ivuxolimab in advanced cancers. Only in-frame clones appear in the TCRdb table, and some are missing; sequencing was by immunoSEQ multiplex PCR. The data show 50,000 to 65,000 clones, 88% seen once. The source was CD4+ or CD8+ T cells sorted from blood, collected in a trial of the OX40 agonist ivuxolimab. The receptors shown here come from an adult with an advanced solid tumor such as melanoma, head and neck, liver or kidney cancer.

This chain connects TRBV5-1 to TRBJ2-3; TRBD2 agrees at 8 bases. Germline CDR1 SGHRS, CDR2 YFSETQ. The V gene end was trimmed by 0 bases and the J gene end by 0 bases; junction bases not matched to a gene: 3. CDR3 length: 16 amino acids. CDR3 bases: TGCGCCAGCAGCTTGGGCACTAGCGGTAGCACAGATACGCAGTATTTT. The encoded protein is CASSLGTSGSTDTQYF.

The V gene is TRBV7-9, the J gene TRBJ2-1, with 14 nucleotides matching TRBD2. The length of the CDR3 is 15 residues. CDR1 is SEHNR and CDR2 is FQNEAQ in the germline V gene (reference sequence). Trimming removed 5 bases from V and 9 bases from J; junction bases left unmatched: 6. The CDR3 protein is CASSVGLAGEVEQFF. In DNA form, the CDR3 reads TGTGCCAGCAGCGTGGGACTAGCGGGAGAGGTTGAGCAGTTCTTC.

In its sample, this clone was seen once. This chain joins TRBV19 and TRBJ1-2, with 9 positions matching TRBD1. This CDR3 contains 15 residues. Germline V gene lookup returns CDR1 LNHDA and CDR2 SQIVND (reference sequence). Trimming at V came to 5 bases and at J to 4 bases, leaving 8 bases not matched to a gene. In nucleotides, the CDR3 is TGTGCCAGTAGTCGTACAGGGGGCGAGAGCTATGGCTACACCTTC. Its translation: CASSRTGGESYGYTF.

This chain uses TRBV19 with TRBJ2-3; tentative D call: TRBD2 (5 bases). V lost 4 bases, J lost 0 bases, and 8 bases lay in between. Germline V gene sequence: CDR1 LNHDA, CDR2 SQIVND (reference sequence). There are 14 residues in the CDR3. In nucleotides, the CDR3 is TGTGCCAGTAGTACACGGACTAGCACAGATACGCAGTATTTT. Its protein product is CASSTRTSTDTQYF.

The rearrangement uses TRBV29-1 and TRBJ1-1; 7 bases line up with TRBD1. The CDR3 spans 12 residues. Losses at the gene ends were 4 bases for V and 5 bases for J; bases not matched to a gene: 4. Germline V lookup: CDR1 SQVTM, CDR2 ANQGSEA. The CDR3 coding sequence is TGCAGCGTTGGACAGGGCGGAACTGAAGCTTTCTTT. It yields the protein CSVGQGGTEAFF.

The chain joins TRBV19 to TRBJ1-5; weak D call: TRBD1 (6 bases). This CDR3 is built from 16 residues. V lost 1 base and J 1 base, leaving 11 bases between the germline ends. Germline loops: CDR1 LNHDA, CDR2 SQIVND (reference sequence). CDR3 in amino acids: CASSIGRGLSNQPQHF. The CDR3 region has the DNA TGTGCCAGTAGTATAGGTAGGGGGTTGAGCAATCAGCCCCAGCATTTT. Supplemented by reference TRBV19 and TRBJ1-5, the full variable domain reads DGGITQSPKYLFRKEGQNVTLSCEQNLNHDAMYWYRQDPGQGLRLIYYSQIVNDFQKGDIAEGYSVSREKKESFPLTVTSAQKNPTAFYLCASSIGRGLSNQPQHFGDGTRLSIL.

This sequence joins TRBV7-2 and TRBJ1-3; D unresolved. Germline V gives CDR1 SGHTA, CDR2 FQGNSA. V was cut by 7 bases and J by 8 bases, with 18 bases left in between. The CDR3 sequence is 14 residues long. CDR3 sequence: CASTNSHYSDTIYF. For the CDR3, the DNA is TGTGCCAGCACAAACAGTCACTACTCCGACACCATATATTTT.

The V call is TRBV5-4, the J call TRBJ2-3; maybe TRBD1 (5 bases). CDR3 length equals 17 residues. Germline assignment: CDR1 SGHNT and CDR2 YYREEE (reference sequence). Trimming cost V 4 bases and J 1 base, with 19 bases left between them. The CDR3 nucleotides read TGTGCCAGCAGCAGTATGAATAGGGGTAGGGGCACAGATACGCAGTATTTT. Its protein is CASSSMNRGRGTDTQYF.

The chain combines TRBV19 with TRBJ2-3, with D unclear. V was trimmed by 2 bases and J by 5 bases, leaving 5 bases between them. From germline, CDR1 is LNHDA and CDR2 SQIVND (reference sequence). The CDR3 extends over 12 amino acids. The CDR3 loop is CASSIRRDTQYF. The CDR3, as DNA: TGTGCCAGTAGTATAAGGAGAGATACGCAGTATTTT.